This T cell receptor (beta chain) derives from a study of control samples from healthy donors and cancer patients. V lost 3 bases and J lost 5, with 13 bases in between. CDR1 LNHDA and CDR2 SQIVND come from the germline V gene (reference sequence). The CDR3 sequence is 14 residues long. Here immunoSEQ multiplex PCR was the method, and the copy in TCRdb shows in-frame clones only, minus some. The table includes 160,000 or so clones, 90% to 95% detected once. The sample comprised blood. The chain carries TRBV19 and TRBJ1-2; D gene unclear. This TCR was sampled from a woman aged 40 to 49 in good health. The CDR3 DNA reads TGTGCCAGTAGTATTGGTAGGAACAGATATGGCTACACCTTC. Translating it yields CASSIGRNRYGYTF.